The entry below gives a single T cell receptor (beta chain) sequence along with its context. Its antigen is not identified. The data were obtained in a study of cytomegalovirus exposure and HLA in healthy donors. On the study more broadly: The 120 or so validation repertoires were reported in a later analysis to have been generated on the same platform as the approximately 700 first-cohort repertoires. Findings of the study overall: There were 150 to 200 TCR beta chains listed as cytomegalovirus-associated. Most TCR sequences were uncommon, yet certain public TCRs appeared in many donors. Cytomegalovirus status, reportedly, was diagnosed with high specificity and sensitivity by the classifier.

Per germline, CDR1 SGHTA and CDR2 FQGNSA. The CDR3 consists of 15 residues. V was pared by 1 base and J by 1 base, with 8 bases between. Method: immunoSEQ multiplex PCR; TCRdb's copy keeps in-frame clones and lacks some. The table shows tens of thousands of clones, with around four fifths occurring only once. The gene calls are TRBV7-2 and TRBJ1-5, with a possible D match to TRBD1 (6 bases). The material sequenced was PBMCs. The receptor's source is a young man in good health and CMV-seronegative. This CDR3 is CASSLGGLSNQPQHF. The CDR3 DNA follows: TGTGCCAGCAGCTTAGGGGGGCTGAGCAATCAGCCCCAGCATTTT.